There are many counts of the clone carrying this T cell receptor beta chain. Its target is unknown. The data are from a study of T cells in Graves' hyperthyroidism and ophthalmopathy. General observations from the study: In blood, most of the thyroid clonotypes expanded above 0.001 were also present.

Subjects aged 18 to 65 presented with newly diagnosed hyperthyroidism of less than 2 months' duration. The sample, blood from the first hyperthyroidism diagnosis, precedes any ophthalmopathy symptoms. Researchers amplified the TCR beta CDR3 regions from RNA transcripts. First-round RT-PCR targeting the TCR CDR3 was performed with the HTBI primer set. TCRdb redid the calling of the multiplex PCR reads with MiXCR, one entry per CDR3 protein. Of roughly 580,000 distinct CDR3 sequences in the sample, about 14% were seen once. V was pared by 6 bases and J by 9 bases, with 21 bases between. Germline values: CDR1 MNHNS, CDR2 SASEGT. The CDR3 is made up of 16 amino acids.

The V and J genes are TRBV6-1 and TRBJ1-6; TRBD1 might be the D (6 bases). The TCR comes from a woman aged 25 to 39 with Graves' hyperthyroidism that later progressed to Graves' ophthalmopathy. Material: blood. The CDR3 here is CASRRTGFNEGSPLHF. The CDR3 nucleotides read TGTGCCAGCAGACGAACAGGGTTTAATGAGGGTTCACCCCTCCACTTT.